This T cell receptor beta chain was profiled in a study of graft-versus-host responses after intestinal transplantation. Findings and limits, study-wide: Individuals carrying graft-donor T cell macrochimerism showed high graft-versus-host to host-versus-graft clonal ratios in allografts. GvH clones turned up in recipient marrow; some had shown up first in ileum or blood. An association linked early post-transplant HvG declines with peak circulating GvH clone levels.

Germline CDR1 is MNHEY and CDR2 is SVGAGI. V was clipped by 5 bases and J by 5 bases, with 9 bases between them. CDR3 length: 12 amino acids. Processed graft tissue released its intraepithelial and lamina propria lymphocytes. Assay used: immunoSEQ multiplex PCR; TCRdb lists only in-frame clones, some missing. The sample shows about 63,000 clones, approximately 91% of them seen only once. As for this clone: Its antigen is unidentified. Other DNA sequences in this sample translate to the same CDR3.

This chain uses TRBV6-5 with TRBJ1-1; possibly TRBD1 for D (5 bases). Material: ileum tissue, obtained more than 350 days after transplant. The source is a human patient who received an intestinal transplant, so some T cells may come from the graft donor. The CDR3 DNA is TGTGCCAGCAGTCGGGGGGGAACTGAAGCTTTCTTT. Translation: CASSRGGTEAFF.